Below, 23 T cell receptor beta chains from the same sample are listed, as sequenced in a study of T cells after yellow fever vaccination. MiXCR, run by TCRdb on the 5' RACE reads, gives a single entry per CDR3 protein. The sample has 150,000 to 200,000 distinct CDR3 sequences; about a tenth are singletons. The sample was CD8+ T cells sorted from PBMCs, taken 45 days after the yellow fever booster vaccination. These receptors were obtained from a man aged 18-30 years who received the YFV17D yellow fever vaccine.

V and J are TRBV5-1 and TRBJ2-1; D gene unclear. Trimming removed 2 bases at V and 4 bases at J, with 10 bases between. In germline, CDR1 is SGHRS, CDR2 YFSETQ. The CDR3 contains 14 residues. CDR3 coding DNA: TGCGCCAGCAGCTTACCGACCTCTTACAATGAGCAGTTCTTC. It yields the protein CASSLPTSYNEQFF.

This chain connects TRBV11-2 to TRBJ2-1; D gene uncertain. Trimming removed 5 bases at V and 10 bases at J, with 12 bases between. The germline V gene has CDR1 SGHAT and CDR2 FQNNGV. The CDR3 loop spans 12 amino acids. CDR3 in amino acids: CASSTDFGEQFF. The CDR3 nucleotides are TGTGCCAGCAGCACAGATTTCGGGGAGCAGTTCTTC.

This clonotype came up many times. The V and J genes are TRBV6-2 or TRBV6-3 and TRBJ2-3, with D hard to call. The V end was cut by 1 base, the J end by 6 bases, with 8 bases between. The CDR3 consists of 13 residues. Looked up from germline, CDR1 is MNHEY and CDR2 is SVGEGT. CDR3: CASSYWLQDTQYF. The CDR3 coding sequence is TGTGCCAGCAGTTACTGGTTACAGGATACGCAGTATTTT.

The table lists this clonotype with a few counts. V gene TRBV5-1 combines with J gene TRBJ2-3; D remains ambiguous. V lost 2 bases and J lost 4, with 11 bases in between. The CDR3 is 14 residues long. Germline assignment: CDR1 SGHRS and CDR2 YFSETQ. Here the CDR3 DNA reads TGCGCCAGCAGCTTTGGGATTTCAGCAGATACGCAGTATTTT. It specifies CASSFGISADTQYF.

The V call is TRBV6-5, the J call TRBJ1-2; D remains unclear. The V gene's germline CDR1 is MNHEY and CDR2 SVGAGI. CDR3 length equals 15 residues. Trimming took 8 bases from V and 2 from J, leaving 18 bases between them. CDR3 sequence reads: CASGPWAKLNYGYTF. The CDR3 DNA reads as TGTGCCAGCGGGCCTTGGGCGAAGTTGAACTATGGCTACACCTTC.

The chain joins TRBV3-1 to TRBJ2-3; D remains unclear. Germline V lookup: CDR1 LGHDT, CDR2 YNNKEL (reference sequence). The CDR3 has 15 residues. Trimming pared 1 base from V and 8 bases from J, leaving 16 bases between. CDR3 region: CASSQALSTSATQYF. The DNA for the CDR3 is TGTGCCAGCAGCCAAGCGCTCTCGACTTCGGCTACGCAGTATTTT.

The sample holds a few counts of this clonotype. CDR3 DNA: TGTGCCAGCAGTTTATCCCTCTCCTACGAGCAGTACTTC. It translates to CASSLSLSYEQYF. V and J are TRBV6-5 and TRBJ2-7; no clear D. Germline CDR1 MNHEY, CDR2 SVGAGI. Trimming cost V 4 bases and J 0 bases, with 7 bases left between them. The CDR3 runs to 13 residues.

The chain links TRBV6-5 to TRBJ2-1; a possible D gene is TRBD1 (5 bases). V lost 0 bases and J lost 9, with 18 bases in between. Looked up from germline, CDR1 is MNHEY and CDR2 is SVGAGI. The CDR3 is made up of 16 amino acids. CDR3 coding DNA: TGTGCCAGCAGTTACTCGACGGCAGGGTATGTCGCTGAGCAGTTCTTC. It encodes CASSYSTAGYVAEQFF.

This clonotype occurred a few times. The rearrangement links TRBV20-1 to TRBJ2-1; 8 nucleotides agree with TRBD2. The CDR3 length is 15 residues. The germline CDR1 and CDR2 sequences are DFQATT and SNEGSKA (reference sequence). V was clipped by 0 bases and J by 4 bases; unmatched bases: 5. The CDR3 here is CSARDVLAVYNEQFF. CDR3 coding DNA: TGCAGTGCTAGAGATGTACTAGCGGTTTACAATGAGCAGTTCTTC.

V gene TRBV4-1 combines with J gene TRBJ1-5, with 8 bases identical to TRBD1. The CDR3 runs to 16 residues. Germline V gene lookup returns CDR1 MGHRA and CDR2 YSYEKL. The V and J ends lost 2 bases and 4 bases, in that order; junction bases with no gene match: 7. CDR3 sequence: CASSQPTGVLNQPQHF. The CDR3 DNA is TGCGCCAGCAGCCAACCGACAGGGGTACTAAATCAGCCCCAGCATTTT.

The sample holds many counts of this clonotype. The rearrangement links TRBV29-1 to TRBJ2-7; no clear D gene. The germline V and J ends were trimmed by 1 base and 6 bases, with 16 bases remaining between them. CDR1 and CDR2 (germline): SQVTM, ANQGSEA. The CDR3 runs to 14 residues. The CDR3 region has the DNA TGCAGCGTTGAAGTGGCCGGTGTGGGCTCCGAGCAGTACTTC. Translated, it gives CSVEVAGVGSEQYF.

This clonotype appeared a few times. The V gene is TRBV4-3, the J gene TRBJ2-5, with D perhaps matching TRBD2 (7 bases). V lost 1 base and J lost 7, with 19 bases in between. The CDR3 length is 16 residues. Germline V gene lookup returns CDR1 LGHNA and CDR2 YSLEER. CDR3 DNA sequence: TGCGCCAGCAGCCAAGGGGGGCCTAGCGGCCCGGGGACCCAGTACTTC. Protein sequence: CASSQGGPSGPGTQYF.

The chain joins TRBV5-8 to TRBJ2-5; D unclear. Germline V gene data show CDR1 as SGHTS and CDR2 as YDEGEE. This CDR3 has 14 residues. V lost 2 bases and J 0 bases, leaving 8 bases between the germline ends. This CDR3 is CASSFGPYQETQYF. CDR3 bases: TGTGCCAGCAGCTTCGGACCATACCAAGAGACCCAGTACTTC.

The rearrangement uses TRBV12-3 or TRBV12-4 and TRBJ1-5; D ambiguous. This CDR3 region has 13 residues. V was trimmed by 0 bases and J by 7 bases, leaving 7 bases between them. CDR3 in DNA: TGTGCCAGCAGTTTAGCCCCTGGGCAGCCCCAGCATTTT. It specifies CASSLAPGQPQHF.

The J gene is TRBJ1-4, the V gene TRBV6-5, with TRBD1 matching over 7 bases. J gave up 7 bases and V 0 bases, and 5 bases lay outside the gene matches. The CDR3 is made up of 15 amino acids. CDR1 is MNHEY, CDR2 SVGAGI, per germline. DNA of the CDR3: TGTGCCAGCAGTTACTCGTTACAGGGGTTTGAAAAACTGTTTTTT. Its protein product is CASSYSLQGFEKLFF.

The V gene is TRBV3-2, the J gene TRBJ2-1. TRBV3-2 is flagged as a pseudogene. There are 16 residues in the CDR3. CDR3 DNA: TGTGCCAGCAGCCAAGCTGTGGGTCGGACCTACAATGAGCAGTTCTTC. It encodes CASSQAVGRTYNEQFF.

The CDR3 spells CASSYGHGDEQYF. In DNA, the CDR3 is TGTGCCAGCAGCTACGGACACGGTGACGAGCAGTACTTC. This chain links TRBV7-3 with TRBJ2-7, with a possible D match to TRBD1 (5 bases). Trimming removed 4 bases from V and 5 bases from J, with 12 bases in between. Germline loops: CDR1 SGHTA, CDR2 FQGTGA. The CDR3 spans 13 residues.

This clonotype was seen more than once but under ten times. The chain is built from TRBV5-1 and TRBJ2-6; D is perhaps TRBD2 (5 bases). Trimming stripped 0 bases from V and 0 bases from J, with 10 bases between. This CDR3 has 17 amino acids. Germline values: CDR1 SGHRS, CDR2 YFSETQ. The CDR3 reads CASSLAGRSSGANVLTF. CDR3 nucleotides: TGCGCCAGCAGCTTGGCGGGGAGATCCTCTGGGGCCAACGTCCTGACTTTC.

This clonotype was recorded a few times. This chain uses TRBV7-9 with TRBJ2-7; no clear D gene. The V end lost 5 bases, the J end lost 4 bases, and 9 bases lay between the germline ends. This CDR3 is built from 12 residues. The germline V gene encodes CDR1 SEHNR and CDR2 FQNEAQ (reference sequence). CDR3 coding DNA: TGTGCCAGCAGCCGGACGGGTTACGAGCAGTACGTC. It specifies CASSRTGYEQYV.

This clonotype has at least ten counts. The chain uses TRBV9 and TRBJ1-1; perhaps TRBD1 as D (5 bases). V lost 4 bases and J 8 bases, leaving 15 bases between the germline ends. This CDR3 is 13 amino acids long. Germline CDR1 and CDR2: SGDLS and YYNGEE. The CDR3 nucleotides read TGTGCCAGCAGCTTGACAGACAGCTCCGAAGCTTTCTTT. Its translation: CASSLTDSSEAFF.

The V call is TRBV6-5, the J call TRBJ2-7; D may be TRBD2 (5 bases). Trimming left V 6 bases short and J 7 bases short, with 13 bases between. CDR3 length: 12 residues. From germline, CDR1 is MNHEY and CDR2 SVGAGI. The CDR3 here is CASSRPRGEQYF. CDR3 nucleotides: TGTGCCAGCAGCAGGCCTCGAGGGGAGCAGTACTTC.

The chain links TRBV5-6 to TRBJ2-7, with D possibly matching TRBD2 (5 bases). Trimming took 2 bases from V and 4 from J, leaving 10 bases between them. The CDR3 spans 13 residues. Germline V gives CDR1 SGHDT, CDR2 YYEEEE. For the CDR3, the DNA is TGTGCCAGCAGCTTACTGGACTTTTACGAGCAGTACTTC. Translated: CASSLLDFYEQYF.

This clonotype has only a few counts. The chain uses TRBV4-2 and TRBJ1-1, with D unclear. The CDR3 sequence is 12 residues long. V dropped 4 bases and J dropped 3 bases, with 6 bases sitting between them. In germline, CDR1 is LGHNA, CDR2 YNFKEQ. The CDR3 DNA sequence: TGTGCCAGCAGCCGGTGGGACACTGAAGCTTTCTTT. Amino acid sequence: CASSRWDTEAFF.